The entry that follows covers one TCR beta chain sequence. It was with a sample-barcoded 5' primer and a J-beta primer mix that a second PCR of roughly 6 to 11 cycles was run. TCRdb re-analysed the 5' RACE reads in MiXCR, keeping a single row per CDR3 protein. Here the sample spans 1.5 million to 2 million distinct CDR3 sequences, about 31% being singletons. Trimming removed 1 base from V and 11 bases from J; junction bases left unmatched: 9. This CDR3 contains 15 residues. Germline V gene lookup returns CDR1 SGHNT and CDR2 YYREEE (reference sequence). Healthy Caucasian individuals from Russia aged roughly 6 to 90 were enrolled as donors. The data derive from a study of blood T cells in healthy people across ages.

The material sequenced was blood. The clonotype originates from a woman aged 25 to 39 in good health. V gene TRBV5-4 combines with J gene TRBJ2-5; 12 bases align to TRBD2. CDR3 in DNA: TGTGCCAGCAGCTTGAGAGGACTAGCGGGGAGTCCGCAGTACTTC. Amino acid sequence: CASSLRGLAGSPQYF. The full variable domain, completed using reference TRBV5-4 and TRBJ2-5, is ETGVTQSPTHLIKTRGQQVTLRCSSQSGHNTVSWYQQALGQGPQFIFQYYREEENGRGNFPPRFSGLQFPNYSSELNVNALELDDSALYLCASSLRGLAGSPQYFGPGTRLLVL.